The 18 T cell receptor beta chains in this list originate from one sample, sequenced in a study of blood T cell repertoires in COVID-19. Sequencing was performed with immunoSEQ multiplex PCR; in TCRdb, only in-frame clones are kept and a portion is missing. The profile shows approximately 190,000 clones, 84% of them singletons. Sequencing was performed on peripheral blood. The receptor set was obtained from a woman aged 70 to 79 with active or convalescent COVID-19.

The chain links TRBV7-3 to TRBJ2-5; TRBD1 aligns across 7 bases. Germline values: CDR1 SGHTA, CDR2 FQGTGA. The CDR3 runs to 16 residues. Losses at the gene ends were 5 bases for V and 5 bases for J; bases not matched to a gene: 14. CDR3 amino acids: CASSPMGQPPGETQYF. CDR3 nucleotide sequence: TGTGCCAGCAGCCCGATGGGACAGCCTCCTGGGGAGACCCAGTACTTC.

V and J are TRBV4-1 and TRBJ2-7, with TRBD2 identical over 8 bases. V lost 5 bases and J lost 6; bases outside the gene matches: 18. Germline assignment: CDR1 MGHRA and CDR2 YSYEKL. This CDR3 contains 17 residues. The CDR3 loop is CASSATDMGLVVREQYF. The CDR3 coding sequence is TGCGCCAGCAGCGCCACAGATATGGGACTAGTGGTCCGCGAGCAGTACTTC.

CDR3 residues: CSARRDHRDRGSQYF. CDR3 nucleotide sequence: TGCAGCGCCAGGCGGGACCACCGGGACAGGGGCTCCCAGTACTTC. This rearrangement joins TRBV29-1 to TRBJ2-5; 10 bases align to TRBD1. V trimming: 7 bases; J trimming: 9 bases; junction bases outside the gene matches: 17. The CDR3 consists of 15 residues. Germline CDR1 SQVTM, CDR2 ANQGSEA.

The CDR3 DNA reads TGTGCCAGCAGCGTAGCGGCGAGGGTGGGACAGCTTAGCTATGGCTACACCTTC. Its translation: CASSVAARVGQLSYGYTF. The chain links TRBV9 to TRBJ1-2; 7 bases agree with TRBD1. The CDR3 runs 18 residues. With V trimmed by 0 bases and J by 4 bases, 15 bases remained unmatched. Germline V lookup: CDR1 SGDLS, CDR2 YYNGEE. The entire variable domain, with the rest obtained from reference TRBV9 and TRBJ1-2, is as follows: DSGVTQTPKHLITATGQRVTLRCSPRSGDLSVYWYQQSLDQGLQFLIQYYNGEERAKGNILERFSAQQFPDLHSELNLSSLELGDSALYFCASSVAARVGQLSYGYTFGSGTRLTVV.

The chain employs TRBV13 and TRBJ2-3; TRBD2 aligns across 7 bases. With V trimmed by 6 bases and J by 0 bases, 6 bases remained unmatched. Germline lookup yields CDR1 PRHDT and CDR2 FYEKMQ (reference sequence). The CDR3 extends over 15 amino acids. The CDR3 is CASSATSPSTDTQYF. The CDR3 DNA reads as TGTGCCAGCAGTGCGACTAGCCCTAGCACAGATACGCAGTATTTT. Full variable domain (outside the CDR3, taken from reference TRBV13 and TRBJ2-3): AAGVIQSPRHLIKEKRETATLKCYPIPRHDTVYWYQQGPGQDPQFLISFYEKMQSDKGSIPDRFSAQQFSDYHSELNMSSLELGDSALYFCASSATSPSTDTQYFGPGTRLTVL.

The V gene is TRBV2, the J gene TRBJ2-3; 8 nucleotides line up with TRBD2. The V segment lost 5 bases and the J segment 3 bases; nucleotides outside the gene matches: 4. Per the germline V gene, CDR1 is SNHLY and CDR2 is FYNNEI. This CDR3 region has 14 residues. The CDR3 DNA sequence: TGTGCCAGCAGTATTAGCGGGGTTACAGATACGCAGTATTTT. This encodes CASSISGVTDTQYF.

The CDR3 reads CASSITRNSPLHF. CDR3 nucleotide sequence: TGTGCCAGTAGTATTACGCGAAATTCACCCCTCCACTTT. The V call is TRBV19, the J call TRBJ1-6; D uncertain. The germline V and J ends were trimmed by 3 bases and 7 bases, with 7 bases remaining between them. The CDR3 extends over 13 amino acids. CDR1 LNHDA and CDR2 SQIVND come from the germline V gene (reference sequence).

V is TRBV2 and J is TRBJ2-2; TRBD2 matches 11 bases. CDR1 is SNHLY and CDR2 is FYNNEI in the germline V gene. After removal of 9 bases from V and 5 bases from J, the junction contained 11 bases not matched to a gene. The CDR3 runs 16 residues. The CDR3, as DNA: TGTGCCAGAAGGAACTTAACTAGCGGGAGAACCGGGGAGCTGTTTTTT. Protein product: CARRNLTSGRTGELFF.

This clone is a singleton in its sample. The chain has TRBV6-6 and TRBJ2-7, with a tentative D call TRBD2 (6 bases). The V and J ends lost 7 bases and 0 bases respectively, with 16 bases between them. Per germline, CDR1 MNHNY and CDR2 SVGAGI (reference sequence). CDR3 length equals 15 residues. CDR3 in DNA: TGTGCCAGCATCCGCGGGACGGGGTTCTCCTACGAGCAGTACTTC. Encoded protein: CASIRGTGFSYEQYF.

J is TRBJ1-1 and V is TRBV5-1; perhaps TRBD1 as D (5 bases). The CDR3 runs 16 residues. Germline V gives CDR1 SGHRS, CDR2 YFSETQ. Trimming pared 6 bases from V and 4 bases from J, leaving 22 bases between. In nucleotides, the CDR3 is TGCGCCAGCAATGGGGGATGGCAAACCGGGAGCACTGAAGCTTTCTTT. It encodes CASNGGWQTGSTEAFF.

V is TRBV19 and J is TRBJ2-2; 9 bases agree with TRBD1. Germline V gene sequence: CDR1 LNHDA, CDR2 SQIVND (reference sequence). The CDR3 length is 16 residues. Losses at the gene ends were 7 bases for V and 7 bases for J; bases not matched to a gene: 13. CDR3 coding DNA: TGTGCCAGTAAACACACCGGGACAGGGAGTTTCGGGGAGCTGTTTTTT. Amino acids: CASKHTGTGSFGELFF.

This chain joins TRBV5-6 and TRBJ2-1; weak D call: TRBD2 (6 bases). CDR3 length equals 16 residues. V lost 0 bases to trimming and J lost 0 bases, with 10 bases between them. Germline CDR1 is SGHDT and CDR2 is YYEEEE. Here the CDR3 DNA reads TGTGCCAGCAGCTTGGATCCTAGCGACTCCTACAATGAGCAGTTCTTC. Its translation is CASSLDPSDSYNEQFF.

The chain couples TRBV18 to TRBJ2-3, with 9 positions matching TRBD1. J gave up 1 base and V 3 bases, and 8 bases lay outside the gene matches. The length of the CDR3 is 17 residues. The V gene's germline CDR1 is KGHSH and CDR2 LQKENI. For the CDR3, the DNA is TGTGCCAGCTCACCCCTTCGGACAGGGGAGGGCACAGATACGCAGTATTTT. It yields the protein CASSPLRTGEGTDTQYF.

The V gene is TRBV30, the J gene TRBJ2-1, with 10 bases identical to TRBD2. With 0 bases clipped from V and 9 bases from J, the junction kept 5 bases outside the gene matches. The length of the CDR3 is 14 residues. CDR1 is GTSNPN and CDR2 is SVGIG in the germline V gene (reference sequence). The CDR3 region has the DNA TGTGCCTGGAGTGTACGGCTAGCGGGAGTTGAGCAGTTCTTC. Its protein is CAWSVRLAGVEQFF.

This chain uses TRBV7-9 with TRBJ2-3; 14 bases agree with TRBD2. This CDR3 contains 14 residues. The germline CDR1 and CDR2 sequences are SEHNR and FQNEAQ (reference sequence). Unmatched junction bases numbered 4, after V lost 5 bases and J lost 9 bases. Here the CDR3 reads CASSHRTSGRTQYF. CDR3 in DNA: TGTGCCAGCAGCCACCGGACTAGCGGGAGGACGCAGTATTTT.

The sample holds a few counts of this clone. This rearrangement joins TRBV19 to TRBJ2-2; D not certain. The CDR3 consists of 14 residues. Trimming left V 3 bases short and J 5 bases short, with 10 bases between. CDR1 and CDR2 (germline): LNHDA, SQIVND (reference sequence). CDR3 sequence (DNA): TGTGCCAGTAGTATCGCGCGAGGAACCGGGGAGCTGTTTTTT. Its protein is CASSIARGTGELFF.

The chain links TRBV7-7 to TRBJ2-5, with D perhaps TRBD1 (6 bases). Germline V CDR1 and CDR2: SSHAT, FNYEAQ (reference sequence). The CDR3 consists of 15 residues. Trimming removed 5 bases at V and 5 bases at J, with 18 bases between. Written as DNA, the CDR3 is TGTGCCAGCAGCCCGACGGTACAGGGAACGGAGACCCAGTACTTC. Amino acids: CASSPTVQGTETQYF. Based on the CDR3 plus reference TRBV7-7 and TRBJ2-5, the full variable domain is GAGVSQSPRYKVTKRGQDVTLRCDPISSHATLYWYQQALGQGPEFLTYFNYEAQPDKSGLPSDRFSAERPEGSISTLTIQRTEQRDSAMYRCASSPTVQGTETQYFGPGTRLLVL.

This chain links TRBV4-1 with TRBJ2-7; D may be TRBD2 (6 bases). This CDR3 region has 17 residues. V gave up 0 bases and J gave up 2 bases, with 17 bases separating them. Germline assignment: CDR1 MGHRA and CDR2 YSYEKL. The CDR3 protein is CASSQEGGASAAYEQYF. In DNA, the CDR3 is TGCGCCAGCAGCCAAGAGGGTGGGGCTAGCGCAGCCTACGAGCAGTACTTC.